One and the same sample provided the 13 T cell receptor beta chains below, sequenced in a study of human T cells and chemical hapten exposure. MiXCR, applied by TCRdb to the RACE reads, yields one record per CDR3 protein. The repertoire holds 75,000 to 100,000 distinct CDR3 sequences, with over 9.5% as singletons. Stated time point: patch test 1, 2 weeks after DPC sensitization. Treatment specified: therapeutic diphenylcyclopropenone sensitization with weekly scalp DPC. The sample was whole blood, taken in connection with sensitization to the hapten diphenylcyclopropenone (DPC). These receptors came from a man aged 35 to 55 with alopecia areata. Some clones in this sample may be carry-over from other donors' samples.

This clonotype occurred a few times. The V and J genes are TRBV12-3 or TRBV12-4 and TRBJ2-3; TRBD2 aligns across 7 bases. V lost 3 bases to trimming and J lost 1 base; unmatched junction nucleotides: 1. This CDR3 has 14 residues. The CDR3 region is CASSFTSGTDTQYF. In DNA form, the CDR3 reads TGTGCCAGCAGTTTCACTAGCGGCACAGATACGCAGTATTTT.

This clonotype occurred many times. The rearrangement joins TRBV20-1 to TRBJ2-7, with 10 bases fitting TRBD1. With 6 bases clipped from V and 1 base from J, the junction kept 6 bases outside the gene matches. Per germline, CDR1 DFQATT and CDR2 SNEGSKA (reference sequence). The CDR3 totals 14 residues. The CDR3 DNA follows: TGCAGTGCCGAGACAGGGGGCGCATCCTACGAGCAGTACTTC. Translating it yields CSAETGGASYEQYF.

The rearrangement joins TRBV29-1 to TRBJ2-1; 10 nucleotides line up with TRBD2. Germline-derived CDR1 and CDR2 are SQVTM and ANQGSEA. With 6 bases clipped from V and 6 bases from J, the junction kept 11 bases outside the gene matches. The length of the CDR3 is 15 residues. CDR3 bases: TGCAGCGTCGGAATGCTAGCGGGAGTGCGCAATGAGCAGTTCTTC. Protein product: CSVGMLAGVRNEQFF.

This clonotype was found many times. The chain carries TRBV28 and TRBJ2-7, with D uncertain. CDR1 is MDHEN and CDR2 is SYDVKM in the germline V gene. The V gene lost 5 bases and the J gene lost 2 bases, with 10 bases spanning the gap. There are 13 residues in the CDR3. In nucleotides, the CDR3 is TGTGCCAGCAGTCCCCGAGACGCCTACGAGCAGTACTTC. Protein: CASSPRDAYEQYF.

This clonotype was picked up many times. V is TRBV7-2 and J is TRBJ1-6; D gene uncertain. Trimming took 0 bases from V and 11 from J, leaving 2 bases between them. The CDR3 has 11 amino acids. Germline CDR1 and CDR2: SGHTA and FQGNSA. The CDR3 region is CASSLATPLHF. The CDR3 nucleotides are TGTGCCAGCAGCTTAGCGACACCCCTCCACTTT. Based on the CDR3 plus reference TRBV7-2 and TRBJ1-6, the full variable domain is GAGVSQSPSNKVTEKGKDVELRCDPISGHTALYWYRQSLGQGLEFLIYFQGNSAPDKSGLPSDRFSAERTGGSVSTLTIQRTQQEDSAVYLCASSLATPLHFGNGTRLTVT.

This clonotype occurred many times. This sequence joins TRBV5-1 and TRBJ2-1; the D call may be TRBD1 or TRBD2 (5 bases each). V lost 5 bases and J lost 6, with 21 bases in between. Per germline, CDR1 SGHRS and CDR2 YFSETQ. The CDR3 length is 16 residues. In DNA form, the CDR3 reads TGCGCCAGCAGGTCTCCTGAGGGGAGAACAGGCAATGAGCAGTTCTTC. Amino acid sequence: CASRSPEGRTGNEQFF.

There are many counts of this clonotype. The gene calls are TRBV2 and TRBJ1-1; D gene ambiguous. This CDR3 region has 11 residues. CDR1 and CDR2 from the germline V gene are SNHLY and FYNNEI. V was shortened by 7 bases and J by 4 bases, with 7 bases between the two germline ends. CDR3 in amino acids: CASTQATEAFF. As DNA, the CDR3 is TGTGCCAGCACCCAGGCCACTGAAGCTTTCTTT. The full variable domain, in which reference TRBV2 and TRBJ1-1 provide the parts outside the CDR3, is EPEVTQTPSHQVTQMGQEVILRCVPISNHLYFYWYRQILGQKVEFLVSFYNNEISEKSEIFDDQFSVERPDGSNFTLKIRSTKLEDSAMYFCASTQATEAFFGQGTRLTVV.

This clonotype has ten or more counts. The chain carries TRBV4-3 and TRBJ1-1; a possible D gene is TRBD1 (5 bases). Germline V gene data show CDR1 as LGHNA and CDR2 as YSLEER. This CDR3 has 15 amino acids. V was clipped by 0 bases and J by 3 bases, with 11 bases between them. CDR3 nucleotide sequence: TGCGCCAGCAGCCAAGATTTAAAAGGGGACACTGAAGCTTTCTTT. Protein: CASSQDLKGDTEAFF.

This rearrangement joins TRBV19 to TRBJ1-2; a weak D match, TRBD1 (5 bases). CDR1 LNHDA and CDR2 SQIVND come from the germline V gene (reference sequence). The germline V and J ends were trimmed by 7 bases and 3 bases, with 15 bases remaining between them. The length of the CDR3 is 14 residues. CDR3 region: CASTLPTDYYGYTF. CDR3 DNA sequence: TGTGCCAGTACCCTCCCGACAGACTACTATGGCTACACCTTC.

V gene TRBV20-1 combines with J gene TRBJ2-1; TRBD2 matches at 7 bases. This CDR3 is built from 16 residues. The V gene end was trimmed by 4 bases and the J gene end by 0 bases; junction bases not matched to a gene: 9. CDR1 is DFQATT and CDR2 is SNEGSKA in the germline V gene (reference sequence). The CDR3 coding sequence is TGCAGTGCTACGGACCATAGCGGGCGCTCCTACAATGAGCAGTTCTTC. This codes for CSATDHSGRSYNEQFF.

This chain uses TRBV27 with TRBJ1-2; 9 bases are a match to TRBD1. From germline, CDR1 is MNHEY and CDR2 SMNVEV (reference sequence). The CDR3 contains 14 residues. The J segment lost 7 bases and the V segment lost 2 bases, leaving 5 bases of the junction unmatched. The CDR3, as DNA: TGTGCCAGCAGTTTAGCGGGACAGGGCTTTGGCTACACCTTC. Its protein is CASSLAGQGFGYTF.

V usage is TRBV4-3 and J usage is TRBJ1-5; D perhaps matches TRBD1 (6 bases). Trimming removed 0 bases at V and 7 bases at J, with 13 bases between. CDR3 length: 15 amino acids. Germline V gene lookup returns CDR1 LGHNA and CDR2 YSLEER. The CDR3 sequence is CASSQDEGEGQPQHF. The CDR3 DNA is TGCGCCAGCAGCCAAGATGAGGGGGAGGGCCAGCCCCAGCATTTT.

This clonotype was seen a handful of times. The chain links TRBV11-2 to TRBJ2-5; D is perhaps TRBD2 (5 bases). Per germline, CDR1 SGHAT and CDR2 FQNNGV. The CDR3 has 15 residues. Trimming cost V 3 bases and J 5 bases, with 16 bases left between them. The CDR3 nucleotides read TGTGCCAGCAGCTTCGAGGGCGGGTATTCGGAGACCCAGTACTTC. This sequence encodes CASSFEGGYSETQYF. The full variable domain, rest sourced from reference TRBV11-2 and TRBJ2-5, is EAGVAQSPRYKIIEKRQSVAFWCNPISGHATLYWYQQILGQGPKLLIQFQNNGVVDDSQLPKDRFSAERLKGVDSTLKIQPAKLEDSAVYLCASSFEGGYSETQYFGPGTRLLVL.